The next 8 T cell receptor beta chains were all read from a single sample in a study of CD8+ T cells in alopecia areata. RNA was isolated and reverse transcribed to cDNA, the sequencing template. Here immunoSEQ multiplex PCR was the method, and the copy in TCRdb shows in-frame clones only, minus some. The profile shows fewer than 200,000 clones, 50% to 60% of them singletons. The starting material was CD4+ T cells sorted from blood, obtained at week 0. Source of these receptors: a human donor with alopecia areata.

The gene calls are TRBV18 and TRBJ1-5; no firm D call. Per the germline V gene, CDR1 is KGHSH and CDR2 is LQKENI. V lost 4 bases and J lost 1, with 5 bases in between. The CDR3 runs 13 residues. The CDR3 region is CASSQDSNQPQHF. The CDR3 DNA reads TGTGCCAGCTCACAAGACAGCAATCAGCCCCAGCATTTT.

The chain uses TRBV30 and TRBJ1-4, with 7 bases identical to TRBD1. The CDR3 totals 14 residues. The germline gives CDR1 GTSNPN, CDR2 SVGIG (reference sequence). With V trimmed by 1 base and J by 2 bases, 1 base remained unmatched. The CDR3 reads CAWSAGGTNEKLFF. In DNA, the CDR3 is TGTGCCTGGAGTGCAGGGGGTACTAATGAAAAACTGTTTTTT.

This clone has more than one count but fewer than ten. V is TRBV15 and J is TRBJ2-1; D gene ambiguous. The CDR3 runs to 13 residues. V lost 1 base and J 5 bases, leaving 6 bases between the germline ends. The germline CDR1 and CDR2 sequences are LNHNV and YYDKDF (reference sequence). The DNA for the CDR3 is TGTGCCACCAGCAGAGTTTCGGACAATGAGCAGTTCTTC. The encoded protein is CATSRVSDNEQFF.

The genes are TRBV29-1 and TRBJ2-3; D may be TRBD1 or TRBD2 (6 bases each). The V end was cut by 4 bases, the J end by 1 base, with 15 bases between. The CDR3 is made up of 15 amino acids. Germline V gene data show CDR1 as SQVTM and CDR2 as ANQGSEA. The CDR3 nucleotides are TGCAGCGTTGGCGGACCCGGGGGCGGCACAGATACGCAGTATTTT. It specifies CSVGGPGGGTDTQYF.

V usage is TRBV29-1 and J usage is TRBJ1-4; D call uncertain. This CDR3 region has 13 residues. Trimming shortened V by 6 bases and J by 10 bases, and 18 bases separated the two germline ends. Germline assignment: CDR1 SQVTM and CDR2 ANQGSEA. The CDR3 sequence is CSVAGSKRGKLFF. The CDR3 nucleotides read TGCAGCGTCGCGGGATCTAAAAGAGGAAAACTGTTTTTT.

J is TRBJ2-7 and V is TRBV5-1, with unresolved D. Germline CDR1 reads SGHRS; CDR2 reads YFSETQ. With 1 base removed from V and 2 bases from J, the gap between germline ends came to 10 bases. The CDR3 covers 14 residues. CDR3 nucleotides: TGCGCCAGCAGCTTGTGGGCGGAGACCTACGAGCAGTACTTC. Translating gives CASSLWAETYEQYF.

This chain uses TRBV30 with TRBJ2-3, with TRBD1 identical over 8 bases. V was pared by 1 base and J by 2 bases, with 5 bases of the junction left unmatched. The CDR3 totals 15 residues. CDR1 and CDR2 (germline): GTSNPN, SVGIG (reference sequence). The CDR3 DNA follows: TGTGCCTGGAGTGGGACAGGGATGCCCACAGATACGCAGTATTTT. Translating it yields CAWSGTGMPTDTQYF.

The chain employs TRBV6-1 and TRBJ2-3; 8 bases agree with TRBD2. This CDR3 is built from 15 residues. J was trimmed by 0 bases and V by 8 bases; bases with no gene match: 7. Germline loops: CDR1 MNHNS, CDR2 SASEGT. The CDR3: CASRIQRGSTDTQYF. For the CDR3, the DNA is TGTGCCAGCCGGATCCAGCGGGGGAGCACAGATACGCAGTATTTT.